This TCR beta chain was observed in a study of blood T cell repertoires in COVID-19. Study as a whole: From T cells, B-cell-depleted T cells, or PBMCs came the material, which was cDNA or gDNA.

Only in-frame clones appear in the TCRdb table, and some are missing; sequencing was by immunoSEQ multiplex PCR. The sample carries 130,000 to 150,000 clones, around 85% recorded once. The germline V gene encodes CDR1 MNHEY and CDR2 SVGEGT. The CDR3 length is 12 residues. V lost 6 bases and J 7 bases, leaving 13 bases between the germline ends. Input material: peripheral blood. The chain uses TRBV6-2 or TRBV6-3 and TRBJ2-7; TRBD2 is a possible D gene (5 bases). This receptor was taken from a woman aged 55-69 years with COVID-19, enrolled during active disease. The CDR3 sequence is CASSTLRREQYF. The CDR3 nucleotides are TGTGCCAGCAGCACCCTGAGGAGGGAGCAGTACTTC.